The 13 T cell receptor beta chains given below trace back to one sample, sequenced in a study of T cells in localized non-small cell lung cancer. Generated by immunoSEQ multiplex PCR, the TCRdb table keeps only in-frame clones and is missing some. The sample has around 79,000 clones, over 60% seen once. Sequencing was performed on PBMCs, taken before any cancer treatment. The origin of the receptors is a man between 40 and 70 years old with stage II squamous cell lung carcinoma.

The gene calls are TRBV5-1 and TRBJ2-1; 9 nucleotides line up with TRBD2. Germline V gives CDR1 SGHRS, CDR2 YFSETQ. The CDR3 has 16 residues. V gave up 1 base and J gave up 1 base; unmatched junction bases: 3. This CDR3 reads CASSLTSGLSYNEQFF. Written as DNA, the CDR3 is TGCGCCAGCAGCTTGACTAGCGGGCTTTCCTACAATGAGCAGTTCTTC.

The gene calls are TRBV15 and TRBJ2-3; TRBD2 matches at 11 bases. In germline, CDR1 is LNHNV, CDR2 YYDKDF (reference sequence). V shed 3 bases and J 7 bases; nucleotides not matched to a gene: 12. The CDR3 extends over 17 amino acids. The CDR3 nucleotides are TGTGCCACCAGCAGCCGCCCGGGGACTAGCGGCTCCCATACGCAGTATTTT. Residues: CATSSRPGTSGSHTQYF.

In this sample, this clone turned up once. The chain has TRBV18 and TRBJ2-4, with D hard to call. Trimming stripped 4 bases from V and 5 bases from J, with 9 bases between. The CDR3 consists of 13 residues. Germline lookup yields CDR1 KGHSH and CDR2 LQKENI. The CDR3 sequence is CASSQSTQNIQYF. The CDR3 DNA sequence: TGTGCCAGCTCACAGTCGACTCAAAACATTCAGTACTTC.

This clone was picked up a small number of times. V usage is TRBV5-4 and J usage is TRBJ1-1; 9 bases agree with TRBD1. CDR3 length: 15 amino acids. The V gene end was trimmed by 0 bases and the J gene end by 1 base; junction bases not matched to a gene: 1. Per germline, CDR1 SGHNT and CDR2 YYREEE (reference sequence). CDR3 region: CASSLGQGGNTEAFF. Here the CDR3 DNA reads TGTGCCAGCAGCTTGGGACAGGGGGGGAACACTGAAGCTTTCTTT.

The chain carries TRBV7-9 and TRBJ1-5, with TRBD1 as a possible D gene (5 bases). Germline CDR1 reads SEHNR; CDR2 reads FQNEAQ (reference sequence). This CDR3 is built from 15 residues. V lost 0 bases and J 3 bases, leaving 9 bases between the germline ends. The CDR3 DNA reads TGTGCCAGCAGCTTAGCAGGGGCGGACAATCAGCCCCAGCATTTT. It encodes CASSLAGADNQPQHF.

The CDR3 sequence: CASKTGVRNTEAFF. CDR3 nucleotides: TGTGCCAGCAAGACAGGGGTGAGGAACACTGAAGCTTTCTTT. This chain joins TRBV28 and TRBJ1-1; 8 nucleotides align to TRBD1. Germline V gene lookup returns CDR1 MDHEN and CDR2 SYDVKM. The CDR3 extends over 14 amino acids. The ends lost 7 bases at V and 1 base at J; junction bases unmatched: 5.

In this sample, this clone turned up many times. The chain couples TRBV7-9 to TRBJ2-7, with a weak D call TRBD2 (6 bases). This CDR3 has 13 residues. V was shortened by 4 bases and J by 3 bases, with 10 bases between the two germline ends. Germline V gene lookup returns CDR1 SEHNR and CDR2 FQNEAQ (reference sequence). CDR3 residues: CASSSGLYYEQYF. Written as DNA, the CDR3 is TGTGCCAGCAGCTCGGGACTTTACTACGAGCAGTACTTC.

This clone was recorded many times. Here the CDR3 DNA reads TGTGCCAGCAGCTTGGACAGGGCGGACTATGGCTACACCTTC. Protein sequence: CASSLDRADYGYTF. The chain links TRBV5-5 to TRBJ1-2; D may be TRBD1 (6 bases). Looked up from germline, CDR1 is SGHKS and CDR2 is YYEKEE (reference sequence). Trimming left V 0 bases short and J 3 bases short, with 9 bases between. CDR3 size: 14 residues.

V gene TRBV6-1 combines with J gene TRBJ1-2; D is unclear. In germline, CDR1 is MNHNS, CDR2 SASEGT. V was cut by 2 bases and J by 4 bases, with 14 bases left in between. The CDR3 spans 15 residues. CDR3 DNA: TGTGCCAGCAGTGAACAGGCTTTCTCGGGCTATGGCTACACCTTC. Protein sequence: CASSEQAFSGYGYTF.

The chain employs TRBV7-8 and TRBJ2-3; TRBD2 aligns across 12 bases. CDR1 is SGHVS, CDR2 FQNEAQ, per germline. This CDR3 region has 17 residues. Trimming took 4 bases from V and 2 from J; bases not matched to a gene: 7. For the CDR3, the DNA is TGTGCCAGCAGCTCTCTGACTAGCGGGAGTAACACAGATACGCAGTATTTT. Its protein product is CASSSLTSGSNTDTQYF.

V and J are TRBV2 and TRBJ2-7; 13 positions match TRBD2. Trimming at V came to 1 base and at J to 12 bases, leaving 6 bases not matched to a gene. Germline values: CDR1 SNHLY, CDR2 FYNNEI. The CDR3 sequence is 14 residues long. CDR3 nucleotides: TGTGCCAGCAGTGAAGGACTAGCGGGAGGACGGCGGTACTTC. The encoded protein is CASSEGLAGGRRYF.

The rearrangement uses TRBV6-1 and TRBJ2-2; 8 bases align to TRBD1. Losses at the gene ends were 6 bases for V and 6 bases for J; bases not matched to a gene: 0. CDR1 MNHNS and CDR2 SASEGT come from the germline V gene. This CDR3 region has 12 residues. As DNA, the CDR3 is TGTGCCAGCAGGACAGGGGCCGGGGAGCTGTTTTTT. Protein: CASRTGAGELFF.

V usage is TRBV2 and J usage is TRBJ1-1; D not resolved. CDR1 SNHLY and CDR2 FYNNEI come from the germline V gene. This CDR3 spans 14 amino acids. V was clipped by 3 bases and J by 5 bases, with 13 bases between them. The CDR3 nucleotides are TGTGCCAGCAGTGATTCTAATGGGAAAACTGAAGCTTTCTTT. Translation gives CASSDSNGKTEAFF.